These 32 T cell receptor beta chains were sequenced from one sample in a study of T cell responses to AZD1222 COVID-19 vaccine. The table came from immunoSEQ multiplex PCR; TCRdb's copy has only in-frame clones and leaves some out. The table lists about 100,000 clones, about nine tenths of them singletons. The sequenced sample was peripheral blood, obtained on day 0 of AZD1222 vaccination. These TCRs come from an adult in good health.

The chain employs TRBV7-6 and TRBJ2-3, with D unresolved. V was clipped by 5 bases and J by 0 bases, with 15 bases between them. The CDR3 has 16 residues. CDR1 is SGHVS, CDR2 FNYEAQ, per germline. The CDR3 region is CASSILEHASTDTQYF. CDR3 nucleotide sequence: TGTGCCAGCAGCATCCTCGAGCACGCTAGCACAGATACGCAGTATTTT.

The chain links TRBV6-6 to TRBJ2-6; D perhaps matches TRBD1 (5 bases). The V end was cut by 6 bases, the J end by 0 bases, with 9 bases between. There are 15 residues in the CDR3. Germline CDR1 is MNHNY and CDR2 is SVGAGI (reference sequence). CDR3 sequence (DNA): TGTGCCAGCAGCTGGACACTCTCTGGGGCCAACGTCCTGACTTTC. It translates to CASSWTLSGANVLTF.

The chain couples TRBV19 to TRBJ1-4; D gene unclear. This CDR3 has 18 amino acids. Germline V gene lookup returns CDR1 LNHDA and CDR2 SQIVND (reference sequence). V was pared by 3 bases and J by 5 bases, with 22 bases between. For the CDR3, the DNA is TGTGCCAGTAGTATCGGTGTGGCCCGCGGACGGAAGAATGAAAAACTGTTTTTT. This translates into CASSIGVARGRKNEKLFF.

CDR3 region: CATAGLNTDTQYF. The CDR3 bases are TGTGCCACTGCCGGACTCAACACAGATACGCAGTATTTT. J is TRBJ2-3 and V is TRBV7-2, with D possibly matching TRBD2 (5 bases). The V end lost 10 bases, the J end lost 2 bases, and 13 bases lay between the germline ends. Germline V CDR1 and CDR2: SGHTA, FQGNSA. The CDR3 sequence is 13 residues long.

The CDR3 DNA reads TGCGCCAGCAGACTCAGACAGGGGGCCACAGATACGCAGTATTTT. Translating gives CASRLRQGATDTQYF. The J gene is TRBJ2-3, the V gene TRBV5-1; TRBD1 matches 10 bases. Germline trimming cut 5 bases from V and 2 bases from J; bases unmatched to any gene: 5. Germline V CDR1 and CDR2: SGHRS, YFSETQ. This CDR3 has 15 residues.

V usage is TRBV9 and J usage is TRBJ1-2; D is ambiguous. Trimming removed 0 bases at V and 0 bases at J, with 9 bases between. Germline-derived CDR1 and CDR2 are SGDLS and YYNGEE. The CDR3 consists of 15 residues. In DNA form, the CDR3 reads TGTGCCAGCAGCGTAGGCCTAAACCCTAACTATGGCTACACCTTC. Translation: CASSVGLNPNYGYTF.

The chain joins TRBV7-9 to TRBJ2-3, with D hard to call. V was clipped by 3 bases and J by 0 bases, with 4 bases between them. Germline V lookup: CDR1 SEHNR, CDR2 FQNEAQ (reference sequence). The CDR3 length is 13 residues. The CDR3 DNA sequence: TGTGCCAGCAGCTTTTTTAGCACAGATACGCAGTATTTT. Its protein product is CASSFFSTDTQYF.

The V and J genes are TRBV7-9 and TRBJ2-1, with D unclear. Between the trimmed V and J ends, which lost 1 base and 3 bases, there was a span of 7 bases. CDR1 and CDR2 from the germline V gene are SEHNR and FQNEAQ (reference sequence). The CDR3 spans 14 residues. The chain's CDR3 is CASSLEGSYNEQFF. CDR3 DNA: TGTGCCAGCAGCTTAGAGGGCAGCTACAATGAGCAGTTCTTC.

The chain recombines TRBV5-1 with TRBJ2-3; 10 nucleotides line up with TRBD2. CDR3 length: 21 residues. The germline V gene encodes CDR1 SGHRS and CDR2 YFSETQ. The V segment lost 0 bases and the J segment 0 bases; nucleotides outside the gene matches: 16. CDR3 coding DNA: TGCGCCAGCAGCTTGGCCGCGACGAGGACTAGCGGAACATTTAGCACAGATACGCAGTATTTT. This translates into CASSLAATRTSGTFSTDTQYF.

This rearrangement joins TRBV10-3 to TRBJ2-7, with D possibly being TRBD1 (5 bases). Trimming removed 6 bases from V and 5 bases from J, with 14 bases in between. There are 13 residues in the CDR3. CDR1 and CDR2 from the germline V gene are ENHRY and SYGVKD. DNA of the CDR3: TGTGCCATCAGGGTGGGCAGGGCGGACGAGCAGTACTTC. This translates into CAIRVGRADEQYF.

The V call is TRBV14, the J call TRBJ2-2; 9 bases agree with TRBD1. The CDR3 totals 18 residues. J was trimmed by 6 bases and V by 2 bases; bases with no gene match: 13. Germline V gene data show CDR1 as SGHDN and CDR2 as FVKESK. The CDR3 sequence is CASSQRHWTGDLAGELFF. The CDR3 DNA sequence: TGTGCCAGCAGCCAACGCCACTGGACAGGGGATTTAGCCGGGGAGCTGTTTTTT.

V gene TRBV9 combines with J gene TRBJ2-1; 7 bases match TRBD2. The ends lost 0 bases at V and 8 bases at J; junction bases unmatched: 11. The CDR3 runs 16 residues. Per germline, CDR1 SGDLS and CDR2 YYNGEE. DNA for the CDR3: TGTGCCAGCAGCGTAGTAGGGGCGGGAGTGAGCGATGAGCAGTTCTTC. Its protein product is CASSVVGAGVSDEQFF.

This clone was recorded once. CDR3 protein: CASSLADYGYTF. DNA of the CDR3: TGTGCCAGCAGCTTGGCGGATTATGGCTACACCTTC. The rearrangement uses TRBV5-6 and TRBJ1-2; D is ambiguous. The V gene's germline CDR1 is SGHDT and CDR2 YYEEEE. V lost 0 bases and J lost 5, with 5 bases in between. CDR3 length equals 12 residues.

The count of this clone is one. The chain employs TRBV28 and TRBJ2-3; no definite D call. The CDR3 covers 15 residues. Trimming took 4 bases from V and 0 from J, leaving 11 bases between them. Germline-derived CDR1 and CDR2 are MDHEN and SYDVKM. The CDR3 DNA follows: TGTGCCAGCAGTTGGGGTCTTGGTAGCACAGATACGCAGTATTTT. Translation: CASSWGLGSTDTQYF.

The chain uses TRBV5-1 and TRBJ2-1, with D possibly matching TRBD2 (5 bases). CDR1 SGHRS and CDR2 YFSETQ come from the germline V gene. The CDR3 spans 13 residues. The V end was cut by 4 bases, the J end by 7 bases, with 12 bases between. The CDR3 sequence: CASSQDSLNEQFF. CDR3 nucleotides: TGCGCCAGCAGCCAGGACTCCCTTAATGAGCAGTTCTTC.

The gene calls are TRBV5-6 and TRBJ2-3, with TRBD2 as a possible D gene (5 bases). The germline CDR1 and CDR2 sequences are SGHDT and YYEEEE. Deletions cut 2 bases from V and 6 bases from J, with 13 bases between. The CDR3 covers 14 residues. CDR3: CASSLVRGWDTQYF. In DNA, the CDR3 is TGTGCCAGCAGCTTAGTGCGAGGGTGGGATACGCAGTATTTT.

The rearrangement links TRBV6-2 or TRBV6-3 to TRBJ2-1; D is perhaps TRBD1 or TRBD2 (5 bases each). Germline V gene data show CDR1 as MNHEY and CDR2 as SVGEGT. V was pared by 1 base and J by 4 bases, with 11 bases between. This CDR3 comprises 15 residues. CDR3 in amino acids: CASSYYGAQYNEQFF. Written as DNA, the CDR3 is TGTGCCAGCAGTTACTACGGGGCCCAGTACAATGAGCAGTTCTTC.

As DNA, the CDR3 is TGTGCCAGCAGCTTAGATGGTGCCCAGCGGGGGGCCCAGTTCTTC. It translates to CASSLDGAQRGAQFF. This chain uses TRBV11-3 with TRBJ2-1, with TRBD2 matching over 9 bases. This CDR3 contains 15 residues. J lost 13 bases, V lost 0 bases, and 10 bases had no gene match. The germline V gene encodes CDR1 SGHNT and CDR2 YENEEA. Full variable domain (remainder filled in from reference TRBV11-3 and TRBJ2-1): EAGVVQSPRYKIIEKKQPVAFWCNPISGHNTLYWYLQNLGQGPELLIRYENEEAVDDSQLPKDRFSAERLKGVDSTLKIQPAELGDSAVYLCASSLDGAQRGAQFFGPGTRLTVL.

The J gene is TRBJ2-6, the V gene TRBV5-1; possible D gene TRBD2, 5 bases. This CDR3 has 16 amino acids. Germline values: CDR1 SGHRS, CDR2 YFSETQ. Trimming stripped 0 bases from V and 2 bases from J, with 9 bases between. The CDR3 nucleotides are TGCGCCAGCAGCTTGGAGTCCGGGGCTGGGGCCAACGTCCTGACTTTC. It yields the protein CASSLESGAGANVLTF.

The V gene is TRBV10-3, the J gene TRBJ1-5, with D possibly being TRBD1 (6 bases). Germline V gene sequence: CDR1 ENHRY, CDR2 SYGVKD. V was trimmed by 0 bases and J by 3 bases, leaving 9 bases between them. The CDR3 consists of 15 residues. The CDR3 DNA sequence: TGTGCCATCAGTGAGTCAGGACAGATCAATCAGCCCCAGCATTTT. Residues: CAISESGQINQPQHF.

This CDR3 reads CASSLLVGQGLGTEAFF. The CDR3 nucleotides are TGTGCCAGCAGTTTATTGGTGGGACAGGGGCTGGGCACTGAAGCTTTCTTT. V usage is TRBV27 and J usage is TRBJ1-1; 10 bases line up with TRBD1. CDR1 MNHEY and CDR2 SMNVEV come from the germline V gene (reference sequence). CDR3 size: 17 residues. The trim removed 1 base at V and 4 bases at J, leaving 9 bases unmatched.

This chain connects TRBV5-1 to TRBJ1-2, with D perhaps matching TRBD1 (6 bases). CDR3 length: 14 residues. Trimming cost V 0 bases and J 4 bases, with 10 bases left between them. Germline V CDR1 and CDR2: SGHRS, YFSETQ. CDR3 sequence (DNA): TGCGCCAGCAGCTTGGTACAGGGCTCCTATGGCTACACCTTC. It yields the protein CASSLVQGSYGYTF.

V gene TRBV27 combines with J gene TRBJ1-5; 9 bases map to TRBD1. Trimming took 3 bases from V and 7 from J; bases not matched to a gene: 4. The germline V gene encodes CDR1 MNHEY and CDR2 SMNVEV (reference sequence). The CDR3 is made up of 14 amino acids. This CDR3 is CASSFTGGYQPQHF. DNA of the CDR3: TGTGCCAGCAGTTTCACAGGGGGCTACCAGCCCCAGCATTTT.

The chain has TRBV15 and TRBJ1-6; D is possibly TRBD1 (5 bases). The CDR3 has 16 residues. The V gene's germline CDR1 is LNHNV and CDR2 YYDKDF (reference sequence). V shed 6 bases and J shed 0 bases, with 12 bases lying between them. The CDR3 is CATSFGGSSYNSPLHF. The CDR3 region has the DNA TGTGCCACCAGTTTTGGGGGGAGCTCCTATAATTCACCCCTCCACTTT.

This clone has a single count. V gene TRBV28 combines with J gene TRBJ2-3; TRBD1 matches at 7 bases. The V and J ends lost 2 bases and 0 bases, in that order; junction bases with no gene match: 5. This CDR3 has 16 residues. Germline V gene data show CDR1 as MDHEN and CDR2 as SYDVKM. CDR3: CASSLPQGDSTDTQYF. As DNA, the CDR3 is TGTGCCAGCAGTTTACCGCAGGGGGATAGCACAGATACGCAGTATTTT.

J is TRBJ2-3 and V is TRBV5-1; 7 bases line up with TRBD1. Germline-derived CDR1 and CDR2 are SGHRS and YFSETQ. The CDR3 contains 15 residues. The V and J ends lost 4 bases and 3 bases, in that order; junction bases with no gene match: 8. The CDR3 nucleotides read TGCGCCAGCAGCGCCTCCCAGACAGGGACAGATACGCAGTATTTT. Translated, it gives CASSASQTGTDTQYF.

The chain has TRBV9 and TRBJ2-1; 12 bases map to TRBD2. The J segment lost 6 bases and the V segment lost 4 bases, leaving 8 bases of the junction unmatched. The CDR3 contains 16 residues. Germline CDR1 reads SGDLS; CDR2 reads YYNGEE. The CDR3, as DNA: TGTGCCAGCAGCCTGAGACTAGCGGGAGCTTTCAATGAGCAGTTCTTC. The encoded protein is CASSLRLAGAFNEQFF. Combining the CDR3 with reference TRBV9 and TRBJ2-1 gives the whole variable domain DSGVTQTPKHLITATGQRVTLRCSPRSGDLSVYWYQQSLDQGLQFLIQYYNGEERAKGNILERFSAQQFPDLHSELNLSSLELGDSALYFCASSLRLAGAFNEQFFGPGTRLTVL.

The V gene is TRBV28, the J gene TRBJ1-1; 7 bases agree with TRBD1. CDR1 MDHEN and CDR2 SYDVKM come from the germline V gene. After removal of 5 bases from V and 4 bases from J, the junction contained 10 bases not matched to a gene. The CDR3 contains 15 residues. This CDR3 is CASSPYRGGGTEAFF. The CDR3 coding sequence is TGTGCCAGCAGTCCGTACAGGGGAGGGGGCACTGAAGCTTTCTTT.

The chain has TRBV28 and TRBJ2-2, with 16 positions matching TRBD2. V shed 4 bases and J 2 bases; nucleotides not matched to a gene: 7. In germline, CDR1 is MDHEN, CDR2 SYDVKM. The CDR3 is 19 residues long. The CDR3 is CASSSPGTSGRENTGELFF. CDR3 nucleotides: TGTGCCAGCAGTTCACCCGGGACTAGCGGGAGGGAAAACACCGGGGAGCTGTTTTTT.

V usage is TRBV15 and J usage is TRBJ2-3, with 7 positions matching TRBD2. The V gene end was trimmed by 7 bases and the J gene end by 0 bases; junction bases not matched to a gene: 4. Germline assignment: CDR1 LNHNV and CDR2 YYDKDF (reference sequence). The CDR3 is made up of 14 amino acids. The CDR3 reads CATMLAASTDTQYF. In DNA, the CDR3 is TGTGCCACCATGCTAGCGGCTAGCACAGATACGCAGTATTTT. The full variable domain, in which reference TRBV15 and TRBJ2-3 provide the parts outside the CDR3, is DAMVIQNPRYQVTQFGKPVTLSCSQTLNHNVMYWYQQKSSQAPKLLFHYYDKDFNNEADTPDNFQSRRPNTSFCFLDIRSPGLGDTAMYLCATMLAASTDTQYFGPGTRLTVL.

The J gene is TRBJ2-5, the V gene TRBV7-6; no clear D. Germline-derived CDR1 and CDR2 are SGHVS and FNYEAQ. Trimming took off 1 base at V and 2 bases at J, with 5 bases between the two ends. The length of the CDR3 is 13 residues. The chain's CDR3 is CASSLGIQETQYF. CDR3 bases: TGTGCCAGCAGCTTAGGGATTCAAGAGACCCAGTACTTC.

This clone was recorded a few times. The chain uses TRBV20-1 and TRBJ2-7; 8 nucleotides agree with TRBD1. This CDR3 has 12 residues. The junction had 3 bases not matched to a gene; V was cut back by 3 bases and J by 5 bases. Germline loops: CDR1 DFQATT, CDR2 SNEGSKA (reference sequence). CDR3 coding DNA: TGCAGTGCTAGTATCAGGGGGCACGAGCAGTACTTC. This gives the protein CSASIRGHEQYF.